What follows are 18 T cell receptor beta chains derived from one specimen sequenced in a study of patients and donors after allogeneic stem cell transplantation. TCRdb independently ran MiXCR on the RT-PCR reads; one entry per CDR3 protein. The sample lists some 230,000 distinct CDR3 sequences, around an eighth occurring once. The sequenced sample was blood, either unsorted or a sorted T cell fraction (not recorded which). These receptors originate from a human donor who was either an allogeneic HSCT recipient or a stem cell or donor lymphocyte infusion donor (not recorded which). It is not recorded whose cells these are; they may come from a transplant donor.

This clonotype was seen ten or more times. This sequence joins TRBV5-6 and TRBJ2-2; D is perhaps TRBD1 (6 bases). This CDR3 region has 17 residues. V was clipped by 3 bases and J by 2 bases, with 17 bases between them. Germline V lookup: CDR1 SGHDT, CDR2 YYEEEE. Here the CDR3 reads CASSSLQGPGNTGELFF. In DNA form, the CDR3 reads TGTGCCAGCAGCTCTCTACAGGGCCCCGGAAACACCGGGGAGCTGTTTTTT.

This clonotype appeared a few times. Written as DNA, the CDR3 is TGCAGTGCTAGAACTGGCGGGGGGGCCTCGGAGACCCAGTACTTC. Encoded protein: CSARTGGGASETQYF. The V call is TRBV20-1, the J call TRBJ2-5; TRBD2 matches at 9 bases. Trimming cost V 2 bases and J 5 bases; bases outside gene matches: 9. Germline-derived CDR1 and CDR2 are DFQATT and SNEGSKA (reference sequence). This CDR3 spans 15 amino acids.

The chain recombines TRBV7-9 with TRBJ2-3, with 9 nucleotides matching TRBD1. Germline V gives CDR1 SEHNR, CDR2 FQNEAQ (reference sequence). V was pared by 2 bases and J by 1 base, with 4 bases of the junction left unmatched. The CDR3 consists of 16 residues. The CDR3 sequence: CASSLTRTGGTDTQYF. The CDR3 DNA follows: TGTGCCAGCAGCTTAACTAGGACAGGGGGCACAGATACGCAGTATTTT.

This chain joins TRBV11-2 and TRBJ1-3; a possible D gene is TRBD1 (5 bases). This CDR3 has 13 residues. Trimming left V 4 bases short and J 2 bases short, with 6 bases between. The germline CDR1 and CDR2 sequences are SGHAT and FQNNGV. The chain's CDR3 is CASSSGPGNTIYF. In DNA, the CDR3 is TGTGCCAGCAGCTCAGGGCCTGGAAACACCATATATTTT.

This chain uses TRBV2 with TRBJ2-5, with 7 bases aligning to TRBD2. CDR1 and CDR2 from the germline V gene are SNHLY and FYNNEI. After removal of 1 base from V and 2 bases from J, the junction contained 7 bases not matched to a gene. The length of the CDR3 is 16 residues. The CDR3 DNA follows: TGTGCCAGCAGTGAAGGAGGCGGGGGATCACAAGAGACCCAGTACTTC. Encoded protein: CASSEGGGGSQETQYF. Based on the CDR3 plus reference TRBV2 and TRBJ2-5, the full variable domain is EPEVTQTPSHQVTQMGQEVILRCVPISNHLYFYWYRQILGQKVEFLVSFYNNEISEKSEIFDDQFSVERPDGSNFTLKIRSTKLEDSAMYFCASSEGGGGSQETQYFGPGTRLLVL.

This chain connects TRBV6-5 to TRBJ2-5; D unresolved. Trimming took off 3 bases at V and 1 base at J, with 9 bases between the two ends. This CDR3 is built from 14 residues. CDR1 is MNHEY, CDR2 SVGAGI, per germline. The CDR3 nucleotides are TGTGCCAGCAGTTATCGAGGTAGCCAAGAGACCCAGTACTTC. Translated: CASSYRGSQETQYF.

This clonotype appeared a few times. The chain carries TRBV5-1 and TRBJ2-1, with D hard to call. CDR1 and CDR2 (germline): SGHRS, YFSETQ. The ends were cut back, 0 bases at V and 5 bases at J, with 9 bases in the middle. The CDR3 totals 14 residues. CDR3 sequence reads: CASSLGRDNNEQFF. CDR3 sequence (DNA): TGCGCCAGCAGCTTGGGTAGGGATAACAATGAGCAGTTCTTC. The full variable domain, with the rest looked up from reference TRBV5-1 and TRBJ2-1, is KAGVTQTPRYLIKTRGQQVTLSCSPISGHRSVSWYQQTPGQGLQFLFEYFSETQRNKGNFPGRFSGRQFSNSRSEMNVSTLELGDSALYLCASSLGRDNNEQFFGPGTRLTVL.

J is TRBJ2-5 and V is TRBV11-2, with D tentatively TRBD2 (6 bases). CDR3 length: 16 amino acids. Germline V lookup: CDR1 SGHAT, CDR2 FQNNGV. V lost 5 bases and J lost 5, with 21 bases in between. In nucleotides, the CDR3 is TGTGCCAGCAGCCCTATCGGGACTGCCCTGTATGAGACCCAGTACTTC. It codes for CASSPIGTALYETQYF.

The genes are TRBV5-1 and TRBJ1-2; D possibly corresponds to TRBD1 (6 bases). The germline CDR1 and CDR2 sequences are SGHRS and YFSETQ. The V end lost 3 bases, the J end lost 9 bases, and 15 bases lay between the germline ends. CDR3 length equals 13 residues. The CDR3 reads CASSYLQGNSYTF. In nucleotides, the CDR3 is TGCGCCAGCAGCTACCTACAGGGCAACAGCTACACCTTC.

The J gene is TRBJ2-4, the V gene TRBV3-1; D might be TRBD1 or TRBD2, each matching 5 bases. Germline CDR1 LGHDT, CDR2 YNNKEL (reference sequence). This CDR3 contains 14 residues. V lost 5 bases to trimming and J lost 4 bases, with 12 bases between them. The CDR3 protein is CASSYRDGKNIQYF. The DNA of the CDR3 is TGTGCCAGCAGCTATAGGGACGGTAAAAACATTCAGTACTTC.

In its sample, this clonotype was seen a few times. V gene TRBV6-2 or TRBV6-3 combines with J gene TRBJ1-5; D is perhaps TRBD1 (5 bases). This CDR3 is built from 14 residues. V was pared by 10 bases and J by 2 bases, with 15 bases between. Germline loops: CDR1 MNHEY, CDR2 SVGEGT. In DNA, the CDR3 is TGTGCCACCTCAGGGCTCGGGGGCAATCAGCCCCAGCATTTT. It specifies CATSGLGGNQPQHF.

V gene TRBV6-2 or TRBV6-3 combines with J gene TRBJ2-6; D not certain. Trimming took 7 bases from V and 14 from J, leaving 12 bases between them. From germline, CDR1 is MNHEY and CDR2 SVGEGT. The CDR3 has 11 residues. Written as DNA, the CDR3 is TGTGCCAGCATGATGGCCATCCTCCTGACTTTC. Its translation is CASMMAILLTF.

This clonotype came up many times. J is TRBJ2-5 and V is TRBV20-1; TRBD2 matches 12 bases. Germline V gives CDR1 DFQATT, CDR2 SNEGSKA (reference sequence). CDR3 length: 15 amino acids. The V segment lost 6 bases and the J segment 4 bases; nucleotides outside the gene matches: 9. In DNA, the CDR3 is TGCAGTGCCGACCTAGCGGGGGGGCGAGGAGAGACCCAGTACTTC. Translating gives CSADLAGGRGETQYF.

In its sample, this clonotype was seen a few times. The genes are TRBV4-3 and TRBJ1-1; maybe TRBD1 (5 bases). V lost 0 bases and J lost 4, with 12 bases in between. Germline V gene data show CDR1 as LGHNA and CDR2 as YSLEER. The CDR3 is made up of 15 amino acids. The CDR3 here is CASSQDFQGATEAFF. The CDR3 DNA sequence: TGCGCCAGCAGCCAAGATTTCCAGGGTGCCACTGAAGCTTTCTTT.

The genes are TRBV11-1 and TRBJ2-2; possibly TRBD2 for D (6 bases). This CDR3 contains 16 residues. Between the trimmed V and J ends, which lost 5 bases and 7 bases, there was a span of 20 bases. In germline, CDR1 is SGHAT, CDR2 FQDESV (reference sequence). The CDR3 DNA reads as TGTGCCAGCAGCCACTACGGAGGGAGAGGAAGCGGGGAGCTGTTTTTT. It specifies CASSHYGGRGSGELFF.

The V gene is TRBV7-2, the J gene TRBJ2-3; no firm D call. The germline V gene has CDR1 SGHTA and CDR2 FQGNSA. The CDR3 covers 15 residues. V lost 1 base, J lost 0 bases, and 8 bases lay in between. The CDR3 here is CASSLGPTSTDTQYF. The CDR3 bases are TGTGCCAGCAGCTTAGGGCCGACTAGCACAGATACGCAGTATTTT. Complete variable domain (other parts from reference TRBV7-2 and TRBJ2-3): GAGVSQSPSNKVTEKGKDVELRCDPISGHTALYWYRQSLGQGLEFLIYFQGNSAPDKSGLPSDRFSAERTGGSVSTLTIQRTQQEDSAVYLCASSLGPTSTDTQYFGPGTRLTVL.

This clonotype was detected many times. The rearrangement links TRBV12-3 or TRBV12-4 to TRBJ2-1; 10 nucleotides match TRBD2. V shed 5 bases and J 9 bases; nucleotides not matched to a gene: 10. The length of the CDR3 is 15 residues. The CDR3 nucleotides read TGTGCCAGCAGTCTCGGGCTAGCGGGAGAGAGTGAGCAGTTCTTC. Translated, it gives CASSLGLAGESEQFF.

CDR3 in DNA: TGTGCCAGCAGTTTAACCGGGACAGGGTCTCACGAGCAGTACTTC. It translates to CASSLTGTGSHEQYF. This chain uses TRBV6-5 with TRBJ2-7; 9 bases fit TRBD1. V lost 4 bases and J lost 5; bases outside the gene matches: 9. The CDR3 sequence is 15 residues long. Germline assignment: CDR1 MNHEY and CDR2 SVGAGI.